The T cell receptor (beta chain) described here comes from a study of blood T cell repertoires in COVID-19. As for the study in general: Both acute and convalescent COVID-19 samples were obtained from the United States, Italy and Spain. Sources were T cells, B-cell-depleted T cells, or PBMCs; the material itself was cDNA or gDNA.

Germline V CDR1 and CDR2: SGHRS, YFSETQ. The length of the CDR3 is 16 residues. V shed 0 bases, J shed 3 bases, and the junction held 3 bases outside the gene matches. Sequencing was performed with immunoSEQ multiplex PCR; in TCRdb, only in-frame clones are kept and a portion is missing. The data contain about 230,000 clones, around 81% of them singletons. In its sample, this clone was seen a few times. Sequenced material: peripheral blood. V and J are TRBV5-1 and TRBJ2-3; TRBD2 agrees at 11 bases. This TCR was recovered from a woman of 80 years or more with COVID-19, enrolled during active disease. CDR3 coding DNA: TGCGCCAGCAGCTTGGGACTAGCGGGAAGGACAGATACGCAGTATTTT. It is translated as CASSLGLAGRTDTQYF.